These 5 T cell receptor beta chains were all obtained from the same sample, sequenced in a study of PD-L1 blockade in urothelial cancer. Repertoires were generated with immunoSEQ multiplex PCR, while TCRdb's copy carries only in-frame clones and drops some. The sample lists tens of thousands of clones; around 80% were seen once. The sequenced sample was PBMCs, obtained around atezolizumab (anti-PD-L1) treatment. The source of these receptors is a man between 65 and 85 years old with urothelial cancer.

The chain uses TRBV7-2 and TRBJ2-1; D call uncertain. The germline V and J ends were trimmed by 3 bases and 15 bases, with 12 bases remaining between them. CDR1 SGHTA and CDR2 FQGNSA come from the germline V gene. CDR3 length equals 11 residues. CDR3 in amino acids: CASSFGQVMFF. The CDR3 DNA follows: TGTGCCAGCAGCTTTGGTCAGGTTATGTTCTTC.

The V and J genes are TRBV6-1 and TRBJ1-1, with D tentatively TRBD1 (6 bases). V was clipped by 3 bases and J by 1 base, with 12 bases between them. In germline, CDR1 is MNHNS, CDR2 SASEGT. The CDR3 sequence is 15 residues long. This CDR3 reads CASSDPPDRNTEAFF. The CDR3 DNA sequence: TGTGCCAGCAGTGACCCTCCGGACAGGAACACTGAAGCTTTCTTT.

In this sample, this clone turned up many times. The V and J genes are TRBV27 and TRBJ1-1, with D unresolved. Trimming left V 6 bases short and J 1 base short, with 18 bases between. The germline CDR1 and CDR2 sequences are MNHEY and SMNVEV (reference sequence). This CDR3 has 16 residues. The CDR3 region is CASSRSGEGKNTEAFF. CDR3 DNA: TGTGCCAGCAGCCGGTCCGGGGAAGGGAAGAACACTGAAGCTTTCTTT.

The V call is TRBV4-2, the J call TRBJ2-7, with D perhaps matching TRBD2 (6 bases). The CDR3 spans 17 residues. Trimming shortened V by 0 bases and J by 0 bases, and 15 bases separated the two germline ends. Germline V gene sequence: CDR1 LGHNA, CDR2 YNFKEQ. The CDR3 loop is CASSQDLGGGASYEQYF. For the CDR3, the DNA is TGTGCCAGCAGCCAAGATCTCGGCGGAGGGGCCTCCTACGAGCAGTACTTC.

The table lists this clone with a count of one. The CDR3 DNA reads as TGCGCCAGCAGCCCCCTTCCGGGACAGGGGACCGGGGAGCTGTTTTTT. Translation: CASSPLPGQGTGELFF. This chain joins TRBV5-1 and TRBJ2-2; 10 bases are a match to TRBD1. The V segment lost 4 bases and the J segment 5 bases; nucleotides outside the gene matches: 8. The germline gives CDR1 SGHRS, CDR2 YFSETQ. The CDR3 consists of 16 residues.